These 30 T cell receptor beta chains originate from one sample sequenced in a study of blood T cell repertoires in COVID-19. Some clones are missing from TCRdb's copy, which holds only in-frame ones; the method was immunoSEQ multiplex PCR. This sample has 210,000 or so clones, with about four fifths found just once. Sequencing was performed on PBMCs or T cells enriched from blood (not recorded which). These receptors originate from a woman in her 50s who had been exposed to COVID-19.

The gene calls are TRBV3-1 (or the pseudogene TRBV3-2) and TRBJ1-5; 9 nucleotides line up with TRBD1. The CDR3 sequence is 14 residues long. The germline gives CDR1 LGHDT, CDR2 YNNKEL (reference sequence). Trimming removed 4 bases from V and 6 bases from J; junction bases left unmatched: 4. The CDR3 reads CASSLTGGSQPQHF. The CDR3 nucleotides read TGTGCCAGCAGCCTAACAGGGGGCAGTCAGCCCCAGCATTTT.

This clone was recorded a few times. The chain couples TRBV5-6 to TRBJ2-1; the match to TRBD1 covers 8 bases. Germline V gives CDR1 SGHDT, CDR2 YYEEEE. Germline trimming cut 2 bases from V and 4 bases from J; bases unmatched to any gene: 8. The CDR3 extends over 16 amino acids. The CDR3 DNA is TGTGCCAGCAGCTTAACAGGGACAGGTTCATACAATGAGCAGTTCTTC. This encodes CASSLTGTGSYNEQFF.

This clone was detected once. An end of the junction differs from the germline gene, which may be a read error. The chain has TRBV12-5 and TRBJ2-3; 7 positions match TRBD1. This CDR3 is 13 amino acids long. Germline CDR1 reads LGHNT; CDR2 reads FRNRAP. For the CDR3, the DNA is TGTGCTAGTGGTTTGGATTCCCCGGGACAGAAAATGTTT. As protein: CASGLDSPGQKMF. Together with reference TRBV12-5 and TRBJ2-3, the CDR3 gives the full variable domain: DARVTQTPRHKVTEMGQEVTMRCQPILGHNTVFWYRQTMMQGLELLAYFRNRAPLDDSGMPKDRFSAEMPDATLATLKIQPSEPRDSAVYFCASGLDSPGQKMFGPGTRLTVL.

The V and J genes are TRBV29-1 and TRBJ1-1; D remains ambiguous. Germline values: CDR1 SQVTM, CDR2 ANQGSEA. V lost 5 bases, J lost 1 base, and 5 bases lay in between. The CDR3 sequence is 11 residues long. The CDR3 reads CSVHRNTEAFF. The CDR3 DNA is TGCAGCGTTCACAGGAACACTGAAGCTTTCTTT.

The genes are TRBV9 and TRBJ1-1, with D possibly TRBD1 on 6 matching bases. The CDR3 covers 16 residues. From germline, CDR1 is SGDLS and CDR2 YYNGEE. Trimming took 1 base from V and 4 from J, leaving 17 bases between them. This CDR3 reads CASSVHQQGMSTEAFF. In nucleotides, the CDR3 is TGTGCCAGCAGCGTACACCAACAGGGAATGAGCACTGAAGCTTTCTTT.

The chain employs TRBV2 and TRBJ1-2, with 8 nucleotides matching TRBD1. V lost 0 bases, J lost 7 bases, and 7 bases stayed unmatched. This CDR3 has 15 residues. Per the germline V gene, CDR1 is SNHLY and CDR2 is FYNNEI. CDR3: CASSEAGQGRGGYTF. The CDR3 coding sequence is TGTGCCAGCAGTGAAGCCGGACAGGGAAGGGGTGGCTACACCTTC.

The chain uses TRBV10-2 and TRBJ1-1; TRBD1 aligns across 8 bases. Per germline, CDR1 WSHSY and CDR2 SAAADI. CDR3 length: 15 residues. After removal of 5 bases from V and 3 bases from J, the junction contained 8 bases not matched to a gene. The CDR3 loop is CASSYSGGAYTEAFF. In nucleotides, the CDR3 is TGCGCCAGCAGTTATTCAGGGGGCGCGTACACTGAAGCTTTCTTT.

The rearrangement links TRBV6-5 to TRBJ1-5; a possible D gene is TRBD1 (5 bases). Germline V CDR1 and CDR2: MNHEY, SVGAGI. Between the trimmed V and J ends, which lost 7 bases and 0 bases, there was a span of 13 bases. This CDR3 has 15 residues. As DNA, the CDR3 is TGTGCCAGCACCTGGGGGGAGAATAGCAATCAGCCCCAGCATTTT. Encoded protein: CASTWGENSNQPQHF.

V and J are TRBV3-1 (or the pseudogene TRBV3-2) and TRBJ1-5, with 8 bases that match TRBD1. Germline V gene data show CDR1 as LGHDT and CDR2 as YNNKEL (reference sequence). The CDR3 totals 13 residues. After removal of 10 bases from V and 7 bases from J, the junction contained 9 bases not matched to a gene. This CDR3 reads CATTADREQPQHF. The CDR3 nucleotides are TGTGCCACGACAGCGGACAGGGAGCAGCCCCAGCATTTT.

The chain combines TRBV15 with TRBJ2-7; D unclear. The CDR3 totals 13 residues. CDR1 and CDR2 from the germline V gene are LNHNV and YYDKDF (reference sequence). V was trimmed by 5 bases and J by 2 bases, leaving 10 bases between them. The CDR3 nucleotides are TGTGCCACCAGCGGCTCCCCCCCCTACGAGCAGTACTTC. This codes for CATSGSPPYEQYF.

V is TRBV5-1 and J is TRBJ2-2; 13 bases fit TRBD2. This CDR3 has 14 amino acids. V shed 5 bases, J shed 5 bases, and the junction held 0 bases outside the gene matches. Germline CDR1 is SGHRS and CDR2 is YFSETQ. CDR3 residues: CASRTSGGTGELFF. In nucleotides, the CDR3 is TGCGCCAGCAGGACTAGCGGGGGGACCGGGGAGCTGTTTTTT.

In its sample, this clone was seen once. The genes are TRBV4-3 and TRBJ1-2; D not certain. Germline CDR1 LGHNA, CDR2 YSLEER. V lost 1 base, J lost 8 bases, and 14 bases lay in between. This CDR3 has 14 amino acids. The CDR3 DNA sequence: TGCGCCAGCAGCCAAGGGGCAGCAGATTTAGGCTACACCTTC. Translating it yields CASSQGAADLGYTF.

V is TRBV7-9 and J is TRBJ2-3, with 7 bases identical to TRBD2. The CDR3 is 14 residues long. The trim removed 3 bases at V and 2 bases at J, leaving 2 bases unmatched. The germline V gene has CDR1 SEHNR and CDR2 FQNEAQ (reference sequence). CDR3 sequence (DNA): TGTGCCAGCAGCTTCCGGGACTACACAGATACGCAGTATTTT. Translated, it gives CASSFRDYTDTQYF.

J is TRBJ1-3 and V is TRBV11-2; 7 nucleotides match TRBD1. Germline CDR1 reads SGHAT; CDR2 reads FQNNGV. This CDR3 is 17 amino acids long. The ends lost 4 bases at V and 4 bases at J; junction bases unmatched: 13. As DNA, the CDR3 is TGTGCCAGCAGCTCCTGGACAGGAGGGGACTTCGGAAACACCATATATTTT. It codes for CASSSWTGGDFGNTIYF.

The genes are TRBV13 and TRBJ2-1; 7 bases map to TRBD1. V trimming: 5 bases; J trimming: 3 bases; junction bases outside the gene matches: 4. This CDR3 region has 14 residues. Per germline, CDR1 PRHDT and CDR2 FYEKMQ (reference sequence). The DNA of the CDR3 is TGTGCCAGCAGCCTCGGGACAGACTACAATGAGCAGTTCTTC. Its translation is CASSLGTDYNEQFF.

The V gene is TRBV2, the J gene TRBJ1-5, with D unclear. Deletions cut 8 bases from V and 0 bases from J, with 5 bases between. CDR1 and CDR2 from the germline V gene are SNHLY and FYNNEI. This CDR3 comprises 12 residues. The CDR3 DNA is TGTGCCAGCTCTTATAGCAATCAGCCCCAGCATTTT. Encoded protein: CASSYSNQPQHF. The variable domain in full, completed from reference TRBV2 and TRBJ1-5, reads EPEVTQTPSHQVTQMGQEVILRCVPISNHLYFYWYRQILGQKVEFLVSFYNNEISEKSEIFDDQFSVERPDGSNFTLKIRSTKLEDSAMYFCASSYSNQPQHFGDGTRLSIL.

The chain carries TRBV4-2 and TRBJ2-3, with 13 nucleotides matching TRBD2. This CDR3 contains 16 residues. Germline lookup yields CDR1 LGHNA and CDR2 YNFKEQ. With 7 bases clipped from V and 6 bases from J, the junction kept 10 bases outside the gene matches. Here the CDR3 DNA reads TGTGCCAGCAATCCACTAGCGGGGGGGCAGGAGGATACGCAGTATTTT. It yields the protein CASNPLAGGQEDTQYF.

This chain links TRBV4-1 with TRBJ2-1; 7 bases are shared with TRBD2. The CDR3 contains 16 residues. With 0 bases clipped from V and 12 bases from J, the junction kept 14 bases outside the gene matches. From germline, CDR1 is MGHRA and CDR2 YSYEKL. Written as DNA, the CDR3 is TGCGCCAGCAGCCAAGACCCCGGGACTAACTCTATGAGGCAGTTCTTC. Residues: CASSQDPGTNSMRQFF.

The chain is built from TRBV6-5 and TRBJ2-7, with 7 bases aligning to TRBD1. CDR3 size: 11 residues. V gave up 2 bases and J gave up 10 bases; unmatched junction bases: 2. Germline V gene lookup returns CDR1 MNHEY and CDR2 SVGAGI. The CDR3 DNA follows: TGTGCCAGCAGTTACGGGACAGACCAGTACTTC. This sequence encodes CASSYGTDQYF.

DNA for the CDR3: TGTGCCAGCAGTGCGGTGACAGGGGATGGCAACACTGAAGCTTTCTTT. Residues: CASSAVTGDGNTEAFF. The chain uses TRBV25-1 and TRBJ1-1; 8 nucleotides match TRBD1. V gave up 4 bases and J gave up 2 bases; unmatched junction bases: 9. The CDR3 consists of 16 residues. CDR1 and CDR2 (germline): MGHDK, SYGVNS.

This clone came up once. This chain links TRBV18 with TRBJ2-3; possibly TRBD2 for D (6 bases). This CDR3 contains 14 residues. The germline V gene has CDR1 KGHSH and CDR2 LQKENI. Trimming took 0 bases from V and 3 from J, leaving 7 bases between them. CDR3 residues: CASSPPEGTDTQYF. As DNA, the CDR3 is TGTGCCAGCTCACCACCGGAGGGAACAGATACGCAGTATTTT.

The gene calls are TRBV3-1 (or the pseudogene TRBV3-2) and TRBJ2-7; D might be TRBD1 (6 bases). The CDR3 runs to 15 residues. V lost 4 bases, J lost 0 bases, and 13 bases lay in between. Germline V gives CDR1 LGHDT, CDR2 YNNKEL (reference sequence). The CDR3 DNA sequence: TGTGCCAGCAGCCCTACAGGGTCCCCCTCCTACGAGCAGTACTTC. Translating it yields CASSPTGSPSYEQYF.

The chain employs TRBV7-2 and TRBJ2-3; D is unresolved. Germline assignment: CDR1 SGHTA and CDR2 FQGNSA. CDR3 size: 12 residues. V was pared by 2 bases and J by 6 bases, with 6 bases between. The CDR3 sequence: CASSLYIDTQYF. DNA of the CDR3: TGTGCCAGCAGCTTATATATCGATACGCAGTATTTT.

The chain combines TRBV5-6 with TRBJ1-2; D is possibly TRBD1 (5 bases). The CDR3 is 17 residues long. V lost 5 bases and J 1 base, leaving 21 bases between the germline ends. Germline CDR1 SGHDT, CDR2 YYEEEE. CDR3 DNA sequence: TGTGCCAGCAGTCAATGGAGGGAGGGGCGATATAACTATGGCTACACCTTC. It is translated as CASSQWREGRYNYGYTF.

The V gene is TRBV10-2, the J gene TRBJ1-2, with TRBD1 identical over 10 bases. The ends lost 3 bases at V and 3 bases at J; junction bases unmatched: 4. The germline gives CDR1 WSHSY, CDR2 SAAADI. The CDR3 runs to 15 residues. CDR3 DNA: TGCGCCAGCAGTGATCCAGGGACAGGGGACTATGGCTACACCTTC. Its translation is CASSDPGTGDYGYTF.

Comment on this clone: The sample carries other DNA sequences with the same CDR3. The genes are TRBV19 and TRBJ1-2, with D hard to call. Germline-derived CDR1 and CDR2 are LNHDA and SQIVND (reference sequence). The CDR3 has 11 amino acids. Between the trimmed V and J ends, which lost 5 bases and 4 bases, there was a span of 5 bases. CDR3 DNA sequence: TGTGCCAGTAGTCCCGGCTATGGCTACACCTTC. As protein: CASSPGYGYTF.

The gene calls are TRBV6-5 and TRBJ2-7, with a weak D call TRBD2 (6 bases). V was clipped by 6 bases and J by 3 bases, with 15 bases between them. Germline CDR1 MNHEY, CDR2 SVGAGI. This CDR3 contains 14 residues. This chain's CDR3 is CASSAYGGNYEQYF. The CDR3 DNA follows: TGTGCCAGCAGCGCATACGGCGGGAACTACGAGCAGTACTTC.

The chain uses TRBV12-3 or TRBV12-4 and TRBJ2-3; D call uncertain. The CDR3 totals 11 residues. V shed 7 bases and J shed 5 bases, with 7 bases lying between them. The CDR3 DNA reads as TGTGCCAGCACCTCGGGAGATACGCAGTATTTT. Translating gives CASTSGDTQYF.

V gene TRBV5-1 combines with J gene TRBJ2-6, with TRBD1 matching 9 bases. From germline, CDR1 is SGHRS and CDR2 YFSETQ. The CDR3 contains 18 residues. V shed 4 bases and J 0 bases; nucleotides not matched to a gene: 8. CDR3 in amino acids: CASSLMGQGSSGANVLTF. In nucleotides, the CDR3 is TGCGCCAGCAGCCTGATGGGACAGGGTAGCTCTGGGGCCAACGTCCTGACTTTC.

J is TRBJ2-2 and V is TRBV18; D is perhaps TRBD1 (5 bases). In germline, CDR1 is KGHSH, CDR2 LQKENI. Trimming removed 2 bases at V and 4 bases at J, with 11 bases between. The CDR3 sequence is 15 residues long. CDR3 amino acids: CASSPWGTATGELFF. The CDR3 bases are TGTGCCAGCTCACCATGGGGCACGGCCACCGGGGAGCTGTTTTTT.